This T cell receptor beta chain appears in the sequencing data of a study of T cells in Graves' hyperthyroidism and ophthalmopathy. About the research overall: Once the initial diagnosis was made, peripheral blood was obtained before any treatment.

Reasons for excluding patients were uncontrolled infection, other autoimmune disease, pregnancy or lactation. Each 10 ml fresh peripheral blood draw supplied the PBMCs. The length of the CDR3 is 14 residues. J gave up 8 bases and V 6 bases, and 12 bases lay outside the gene matches. The germline V gene has CDR1 MNHNS and CDR2 SASEGT. Study-wide findings and caveats: Most clonotypes expanded in thyroid above 0.001 were likewise present in blood.

There were TCR beta CDR3 regions amplified from RNA transcripts. Carried out on the TCR CDR3, a first-round RT-PCR used the HTBI primer set. TCRdb re-called the multiplex PCR reads with MiXCR, one entry per CDR3 protein. The sample consists of 500,000 to 650,000 distinct CDR3 sequences, approximately 20% of them appearing once. Concerning this clonotype: Its target is not known.

The chain has TRBV6-1 and TRBJ1-2; 7 positions agree with TRBD1. This receptor was obtained from a man aged 35-49 years with Graves' ophthalmopathy. Sequences were obtained from blood. CDR3 in DNA: TGTGCCAGCAGGGACAGGCCGAATAAATTGGGCTACACCTTC. It encodes CASRDRPNKLGYTF.